The text below deals with one TCR beta chain. This sample was included in a study of T-cell memory formation after mild COVID-19. Looking at the study overall: TCR clusters mostly belonged to single donors.

TCRdb independently ran MiXCR on the 5' RACE reads; one entry per CDR3 protein. The data show a few hundred thousand distinct CDR3 sequences, 25% to 30% seen once. Germline-derived CDR1 and CDR2 are LNHNV and YYDKDF (reference sequence). The CDR3 is made up of 16 amino acids. The V end lost 3 bases, the J end lost 2 bases, and 14 bases lay between the germline ends. The chain is built from TRBV15 and TRBJ2-1; D assignment may be TRBD1 or TRBD2 (5 bases each). The sample consisted of PBMCs or a T cell subset sorted from them (not recorded which). The sequence was obtained from an adult woman who had mild COVID-19 (a few samples of this study predate the infection). Cell type and time point are not known. CDR3 in DNA: TGTGCCACCAGCAGGGCGGACACTAGGGCCTACAATGAGCAGTTCTTC. It is translated as CATSRADTRAYNEQFF.